This TCR beta chain was documented in a study of cytomegalovirus exposure and HLA in healthy donors. General study results and limits: TRBV6-2, TRBV6-3 and some other V segments were unresolvable in 87-base-pair reads.

PCR amplification relied on 60 Vbeta primers (plus 13 Jbeta primers). Using immunoSEQ multiplex PCR, the repertoire was profiled, and TCRdb retains in-frame clones only, with some absent. Of some 190,000 clones in the sample, 75% to 85% were seen once. Turning to this clone: Its cognate antigen is unknown.

V was trimmed by 2 bases and J by 5 bases, leaving 9 bases between them. CDR1 and CDR2 from the germline V gene are MDHEN and SYDVKM. The CDR3 consists of 13 residues. Specimen: PBMCs. The V and J genes are TRBV28 and TRBJ1-1; no reliable D call. This sequence was found in a man younger than 35 in good health and CMV-seronegative. DNA of the CDR3: TGTGCCAGCAGTTTACTTCCCGGGACTGAAGCTTTCTTT. This sequence encodes CASSLLPGTEAFF.